Following are 28 T cell receptor beta chains from one sample sequenced in a study of vaccination and CD4 T cells after COVID-19. Sequence data for DNA of cultured CD4+ T cells were generated by the Oncomine TCR Beta short-read assay. TCRdb independently ran MiXCR on the PCR reads; one entry per CDR3 protein. Altogether approximately 20,000 distinct CDR3 sequences are present, 80% being singletons, with the ten largest covering roughly 15%. Their cognate antigens are unknown. Treatment specified: roughly 11-day PBMC culture with coronavirus spike peptide pools or control peptides (ViraFEST assay). Sequences were derived from CD4+ T cells from blood, cultured in vitro, sampled after SARS-CoV-2 vaccination. These receptors were taken from a human donor who received a COVID-19 vaccine.

The chain uses TRBV15 and TRBJ1-1, with D hard to call. This CDR3 spans 15 amino acids. V lost 3 bases, J lost 4 bases, and 15 bases lay in between. CDR1 LNHNV and CDR2 YYDKDF come from the germline V gene (reference sequence). CDR3 residues: CATSRSTGWGTEAFF. The CDR3 DNA follows: TGTGCCACCAGCAGGAGCACCGGCTGGGGCACTGAAGCTTTCTTT. Drawing the rest from reference TRBV15 and TRBJ1-1, the complete variable domain is DAMVIQNPRYQVTQFGKPVTLSCSQTLNHNVMYWYQQKSSQAPKLLFHYYDKDFNNEADTPDNFQSRRPNTSFCFLDIRSPGLGDTAMYLCATSRSTGWGTEAFFGQGTRLTVV.

V is TRBV12-3 or TRBV12-4 and J is TRBJ1-2; D not certain. The CDR3 has 13 residues. Trimming shortened V by 2 bases and J by 3 bases, and 7 bases separated the two germline ends. The CDR3 region is CASSLLGDYGYTF. CDR3 DNA sequence: TGTGCCAGCAGTTTATTGGGAGACTATGGCTACACCTTC.

The chain joins TRBV7-8 to TRBJ1-1; no definite D call. Germline-derived CDR1 and CDR2 are SGHVS and FQNEAQ. The CDR3 contains 15 residues. V was shortened by 2 bases and J by 2 bases, with 12 bases between the two germline ends. The CDR3 sequence: CASSLFPGVNTEAFF. CDR3 nucleotide sequence: TGTGCCAGCAGCTTATTTCCCGGGGTAAACACTGAAGCTTTCTTT. The variable domain in full, completed from reference TRBV7-8 and TRBJ1-1, reads GAGVSQSPRYKVAKRGQDVALRCDPISGHVSLFWYQQALGQGPEFLTYFQNEAQLDKSGLPSDRFFAERPEGSVSTLKIQRTQQEDSAVYLCASSLFPGVNTEAFFGQGTRLTVV.

This chain connects TRBV2 to TRBJ1-6; 8 bases agree with TRBD1. The CDR3 contains 18 residues. V was pared by 6 bases and J by 0 bases, with 10 bases of the junction left unmatched. Germline CDR1 SNHLY, CDR2 FYNNEI. As DNA, the CDR3 is TGTGCCAGCAGACCCGGGACAGGCTATAGCTCCTATAATTCACCCCTCCACTTT. It specifies CASRPGTGYSSYNSPLHF.

The genes are TRBV25-1 and TRBJ2-2; the D is unclear. V was clipped by 2 bases and J by 0 bases, with 13 bases between them. The CDR3 extends over 17 amino acids. Per germline, CDR1 MGHDK and CDR2 SYGVNS. CDR3 in amino acids: CASSELGGRANTGELFF. CDR3 in DNA: TGTGCCAGCAGTGAACTAGGCGGCAGAGCGAACACCGGGGAGCTGTTTTTT.

The chain combines TRBV15 with TRBJ1-1; possible D gene TRBD1, 5 bases. Germline V CDR1 and CDR2: LNHNV, YYDKDF (reference sequence). The CDR3 loop spans 13 amino acids. V lost 8 bases and J 8 bases, leaving 18 bases between the germline ends. The CDR3 region is CATDISGGTEAFF. The CDR3 nucleotides are TGTGCCACCGATATCTCGGGGGGGACGGAAGCTTTCTTT.

V is TRBV12-3 or TRBV12-4 and J is TRBJ1-2; 7 bases are a match to TRBD1. The CDR3 has 14 residues. V lost 7 bases, J lost 3 bases, and 8 bases stayed unmatched. As DNA, the CDR3 is TGTGCCAGCAACCGTAGGGGACAGCACTATGGCTACACCTTC. This translates into CASNRRGQHYGYTF.

The chain has TRBV6-1 and TRBJ1-1, with TRBD1 as a possible D gene (6 bases). Between the trimmed V and J ends, which lost 6 bases and 0 bases, there was a span of 11 bases. The germline V gene has CDR1 MNHNS and CDR2 SASEGT. This CDR3 contains 14 residues. The CDR3 protein is CASRLGHMNTEAFF. CDR3 nucleotide sequence: TGTGCCAGCAGGCTGGGACACATGAACACTGAAGCTTTCTTT.

This chain uses TRBV7-8 with TRBJ2-1; 12 positions agree with TRBD2. The germline gives CDR1 SGHVS, CDR2 FQNEAQ. The CDR3 contains 17 residues. Unmatched junction bases numbered 7, after V lost 0 bases and J lost 7 bases. This chain's CDR3 is CASSLARVLAGGNEQFF. As DNA, the CDR3 is TGTGCCAGCAGCTTAGCGAGGGTGCTAGCGGGGGGGAATGAGCAGTTCTTC.

The chain combines TRBV2 with TRBJ1-2, with 8 bases identical to TRBD1. The CDR3 extends over 14 amino acids. V lost 7 bases, J lost 4 bases, and 8 bases stayed unmatched. Germline V gene sequence: CDR1 SNHLY, CDR2 FYNNEI. CDR3 in amino acids: CASTYRDRSYGYTF. CDR3 bases: TGTGCCAGCACCTACCGGGACAGGTCCTATGGCTACACCTTC.

This clonotype was seen once. This sequence joins TRBV5-1 and TRBJ1-5, with a weak D call TRBD1 (5 bases). This CDR3 has 15 amino acids. Germline V gives CDR1 SGHRS, CDR2 YFSETQ. With 2 bases removed from V and 3 bases from J, the gap between germline ends came to 12 bases. CDR3 sequence (DNA): TGCGCCAGCAGCTTCGTCGGGGGGTACAATCAGCCCCAGCATTTT. Amino acid sequence: CASSFVGGYNQPQHF.

DNA for the CDR3: TGTGCCAGCAGCTTAGTTTCCAGGGGGCCTGGAAACACCATATATTTT. This encodes CASSLVSRGPGNTIYF. The chain joins TRBV7-6 to TRBJ1-3; TRBD1 agrees at 8 bases. J gave up 2 bases and V 1 base, and 4 bases lay outside the gene matches. Germline values: CDR1 SGHVS, CDR2 FNYEAQ. CDR3 length: 16 residues.

This chain joins TRBV30 and TRBJ2-5, with TRBD1 matching 9 bases. The CDR3 runs to 14 residues. The germline V gene encodes CDR1 GTSNPN and CDR2 SVGIG (reference sequence). V shed 2 bases and J 5 bases; nucleotides not matched to a gene: 6. CDR3 in DNA: TGTGCCTGGAGTCCCGGACAGGGGATTGAGACCCAGTACTTC. This encodes CAWSPGQGIETQYF.

The J gene is TRBJ1-5, the V gene TRBV19, with D perhaps matching TRBD1 (6 bases). This CDR3 is built from 15 residues. Trimming removed 0 bases at V and 5 bases at J, with 11 bases between. The V gene's germline CDR1 is LNHDA and CDR2 SQIVND (reference sequence). The CDR3 loop reads CASSIDRGRDQPQHF. The CDR3 DNA follows: TGTGCCAGTAGTATAGACAGGGGAAGGGATCAGCCCCAGCATTTT.

This clonotype showed up just a few times. The V call is TRBV2, the J call TRBJ1-2; D possibly corresponds to TRBD1 (5 bases). Trimming took off 4 bases at V and 0 bases at J, with 9 bases between the two ends. Germline lookup yields CDR1 SNHLY and CDR2 FYNNEI. The CDR3 length is 14 residues. The DNA for the CDR3 is TGTGCCAGCAGTGTCGACAGCTCTAACTATGGCTACACCTTC. It codes for CASSVDSSNYGYTF.

The chain couples TRBV30 to TRBJ1-2; D unresolved. In germline, CDR1 is GTSNPN, CDR2 SVGIG (reference sequence). V lost 0 bases, J lost 0 bases, and 5 bases lay in between. The CDR3 has 13 amino acids. The DNA for the CDR3 is TGTGCCTGGAGTGTAGGGCCTAACTATGGCTACACCTTC. The encoded protein is CAWSVGPNYGYTF.

A single count supports this clonotype. The chain combines TRBV21-1 with TRBJ1-2; the D segment call TRBD1 is taken from the table without a DNA check. TRBV21-1 is assigned pseudogene status. CDR3 length: 16 residues. The CDR3 region is CASSNRGWIQNYGYTF. The DNA of the CDR3 is TGTGCCAGCAGCAACAGGGGGTGGATACAAAACTATGGCTACACCTTC.

This rearrangement joins TRBV19 to TRBJ2-3; 9 nucleotides agree with TRBD1. This CDR3 has 16 amino acids. With 7 bases clipped from V and 1 base from J, the junction kept 9 bases outside the gene matches. Germline values: CDR1 LNHDA, CDR2 SQIVND (reference sequence). The CDR3 spells CASTTGTGSGTDTQYF. DNA for the CDR3: TGTGCCAGTACCACCGGGACAGGGTCTGGCACAGATACGCAGTATTTT.

The V and J genes are TRBV20-1 and TRBJ2-3; 9 positions agree with TRBD1. V gave up 4 bases and J gave up 3 bases; unmatched junction bases: 8. The CDR3 contains 15 residues. The germline gives CDR1 DFQATT, CDR2 SNEGSKA (reference sequence). The CDR3 reads CSAKSDRGRTDTQYF. The CDR3 DNA reads as TGCAGTGCTAAGTCGGACAGGGGACGGACAGATACGCAGTATTTT.

This chain joins TRBV5-1 and TRBJ2-7; D gene unclear. This CDR3 is built from 13 residues. Germline V gene data show CDR1 as SGHRS and CDR2 as YFSETQ. V was shortened by 6 bases and J by 3 bases, with 13 bases between the two germline ends. This CDR3 is CASKVGLLYEQYF. In DNA form, the CDR3 reads TGCGCCAGCAAAGTAGGATTACTCTACGAGCAGTACTTC. Combining the CDR3 with reference TRBV5-1 and TRBJ2-7 gives the whole variable domain KAGVTQTPRYLIKTRGQQVTLSCSPISGHRSVSWYQQTPGQGLQFLFEYFSETQRNKGNFPGRFSGRQFSNSRSEMNVSTLELGDSALYLCASKVGLLYEQYFGPGTRLTVT.

This clonotype was detected a few times. In DNA, the CDR3 is TGTGCCACCAGGGACAGGTACCAAGAGACCCAGTACTTC. It yields the protein CATRDRYQETQYF. The V gene is TRBV24-1, the J gene TRBJ2-5, with 7 positions matching TRBD1. The CDR3 spans 13 residues. V lost 7 bases and J lost 0; bases outside the gene matches: 1. Germline V gives CDR1 KGHDR, CDR2 SFDVKD.

The chain is built from TRBV5-4 and TRBJ1-5, with 9 positions matching TRBD1. The germline gives CDR1 SGHNT, CDR2 YYREEE (reference sequence). The CDR3 spans 18 residues. The V gene end was trimmed by 0 bases and the J gene end by 0 bases; junction bases not matched to a gene: 7. This chain's CDR3 is CASSLGGQGPYSNQPQHF. In DNA, the CDR3 is TGTGCCAGCAGCTTGGGGGGACAGGGTCCATATAGCAATCAGCCCCAGCATTTT. The whole variable domain, remainder taken from reference TRBV5-4 and TRBJ1-5, is ETGVTQSPTHLIKTRGQQVTLRCSSQSGHNTVSWYQQALGQGPQFIFQYYREEENGRGNFPPRFSGLQFPNYSSELNVNALELDDSALYLCASSLGGQGPYSNQPQHFGDGTRLSIL.

This clonotype was picked up one time. The gene calls are TRBV24-1 and TRBJ2-2; D is ambiguous. The CDR3 sequence is 16 residues long. The germline gives CDR1 KGHDR, CDR2 SFDVKD. Trimming took 1 base from V and 6 from J, leaving 14 bases between them. In DNA form, the CDR3 reads TGTGCCACCAGTGATTTCCCGGTGGGGATGGCCGGGGAGCTGTTTTTT. This encodes CATSDFPVGMAGELFF.

The rearrangement links TRBV6-2 or TRBV6-3 to TRBJ2-2; 9 bases line up with TRBD1. Trimming took 10 bases from V and 4 from J; bases not matched to a gene: 7. CDR3 length equals 14 residues. In germline, CDR1 is MNHEY, CDR2 SVGEGT. This CDR3 reads CATEQGALTGELFF. The CDR3 DNA follows: TGTGCCACCGAACAGGGGGCACTCACCGGGGAGCTGTTTTTT.

The chain uses TRBV20-1 and TRBJ2-1, with 12 bases that match TRBD2. The V and J ends lost 4 bases and 4 bases, in that order; junction bases with no gene match: 5. Germline V gene lookup returns CDR1 DFQATT and CDR2 SNEGSKA (reference sequence). The CDR3 loop spans 15 amino acids. CDR3 DNA sequence: TGCAGTGCTAAACGGACTAGCGGGGTGTACAATGAGCAGTTCTTC. Its translation: CSAKRTSGVYNEQFF.

The rearrangement uses TRBV5-4 and TRBJ2-3; 16 bases are a match to TRBD2. This CDR3 has 17 amino acids. V shed 4 bases and J 5 bases; nucleotides not matched to a gene: 7. CDR1 and CDR2 from the germline V gene are SGHNT and YYREEE (reference sequence). For the CDR3, the DNA is TGTGCCAGCAGCCCGGGACTAGCGGGGGGGCTTGGAGATACGCAGTATTTT. This gives the protein CASSPGLAGGLGDTQYF.

The V gene is TRBV6-5, the J gene TRBJ1-5; 8 nucleotides align to TRBD1. CDR3 length: 15 residues. The germline V gene has CDR1 MNHEY and CDR2 SVGAGI. After removal of 4 bases from V and 7 bases from J, the junction contained 9 bases not matched to a gene. CDR3: CASSSGTGPTQPQHF. DNA of the CDR3: TGTGCCAGCAGTTCCGGGACAGGCCCAACACAGCCCCAGCATTTT.

The chain uses TRBV24-1 and TRBJ1-2; 7 positions agree with TRBD1. CDR1 and CDR2 from the germline V gene are KGHDR and SFDVKD. The CDR3 runs 14 residues. Unmatched junction bases numbered 3, after V lost 4 bases and J lost 2 bases. CDR3 protein: CATSDPGGNYGYTF. CDR3 sequence (DNA): TGTGCCACCAGTGACCCAGGGGGGAACTATGGCTACACCTTC.